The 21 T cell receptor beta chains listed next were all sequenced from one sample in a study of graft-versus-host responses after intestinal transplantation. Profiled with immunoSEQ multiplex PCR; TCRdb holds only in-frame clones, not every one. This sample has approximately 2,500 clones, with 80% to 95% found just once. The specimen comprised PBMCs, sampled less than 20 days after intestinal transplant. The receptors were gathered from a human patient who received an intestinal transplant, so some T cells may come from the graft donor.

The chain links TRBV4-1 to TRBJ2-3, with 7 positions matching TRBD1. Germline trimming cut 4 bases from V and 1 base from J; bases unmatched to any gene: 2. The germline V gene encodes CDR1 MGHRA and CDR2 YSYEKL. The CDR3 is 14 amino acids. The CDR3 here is CASSPDRGTDTQYF. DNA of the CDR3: TGCGCCAGCAGCCCCGACAGGGGCACAGATACGCAGTATTTT.

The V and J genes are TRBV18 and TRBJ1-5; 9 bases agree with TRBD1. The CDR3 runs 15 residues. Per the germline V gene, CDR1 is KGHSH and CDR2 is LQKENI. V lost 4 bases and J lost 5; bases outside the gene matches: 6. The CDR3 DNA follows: TGTGCCAGCTCACGGACAGGGGTAAGAGATCAGCCCCAGCATTTT. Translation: CASSRTGVRDQPQHF.

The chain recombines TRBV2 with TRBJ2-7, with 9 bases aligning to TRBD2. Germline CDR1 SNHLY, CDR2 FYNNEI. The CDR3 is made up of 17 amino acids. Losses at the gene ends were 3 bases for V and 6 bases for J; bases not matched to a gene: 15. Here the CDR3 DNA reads TGTGCCAGCAGTGATCCGTTATGGCGGGAGGGCCGAGGCGAGCAGTACTTC. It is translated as CASSDPLWREGRGEQYF.

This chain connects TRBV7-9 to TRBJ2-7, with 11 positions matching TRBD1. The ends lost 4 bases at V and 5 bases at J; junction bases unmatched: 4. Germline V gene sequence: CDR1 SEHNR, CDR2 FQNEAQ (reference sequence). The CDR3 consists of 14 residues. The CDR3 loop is CASSYGQGAHEQYF. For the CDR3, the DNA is TGTGCCAGCAGCTACGGACAGGGGGCCCACGAGCAGTACTTC.

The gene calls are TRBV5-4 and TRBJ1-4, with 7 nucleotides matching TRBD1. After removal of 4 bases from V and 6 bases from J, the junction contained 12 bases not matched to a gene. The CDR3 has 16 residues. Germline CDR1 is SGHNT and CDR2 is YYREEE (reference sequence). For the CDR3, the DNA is TGTGCCAGCAGCGATGGGACAGAAGCCTCGTATGAAAAACTGTTTTTT. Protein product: CASSDGTEASYEKLFF.

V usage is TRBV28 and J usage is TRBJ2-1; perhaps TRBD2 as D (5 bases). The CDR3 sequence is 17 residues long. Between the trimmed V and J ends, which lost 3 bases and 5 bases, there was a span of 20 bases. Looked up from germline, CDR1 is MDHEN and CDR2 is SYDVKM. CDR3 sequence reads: CASSFELLDSGNNEQFF. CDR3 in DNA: TGTGCCAGCAGTTTTGAATTACTAGATTCGGGAAACAATGAGCAGTTCTTC.

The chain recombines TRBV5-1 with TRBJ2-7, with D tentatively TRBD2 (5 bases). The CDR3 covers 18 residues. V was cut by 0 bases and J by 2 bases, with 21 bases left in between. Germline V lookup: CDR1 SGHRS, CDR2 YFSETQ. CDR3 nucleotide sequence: TGCGCCAGCAGCTTGGCCAGCAACCGCCTCACCGGGACCTACGAGCAGTACTTC. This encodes CASSLASNRLTGTYEQYF.

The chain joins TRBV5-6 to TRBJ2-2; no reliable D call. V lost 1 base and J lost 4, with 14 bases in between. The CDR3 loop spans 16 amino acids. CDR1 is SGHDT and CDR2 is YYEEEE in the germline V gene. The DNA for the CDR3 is TGTGCCAGCAGCTTGATACAGACCCCGGTCACCGGGGAGCTGTTTTTT. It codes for CASSLIQTPVTGELFF.

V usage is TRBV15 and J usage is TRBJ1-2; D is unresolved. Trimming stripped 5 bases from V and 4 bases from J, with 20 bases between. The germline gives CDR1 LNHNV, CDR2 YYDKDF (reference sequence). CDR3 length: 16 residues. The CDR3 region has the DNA TGTGCCACCAGCGGAAATGGGCAATCAGAGAGCTATGGCTACACCTTC. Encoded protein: CATSGNGQSESYGYTF.

The CDR3 DNA is TGTGCCATCAGTGAGTCGGGGAAATTGAGGGGCAGGGGGCCGTATTTGCAGTACTTC. Amino acids: CAISESGKLRGRGPYLQYF. This rearrangement joins TRBV10-3 to TRBJ2-7, with 8 bases lining up with TRBD1. V was pared by 0 bases and J by 9 bases, with 22 bases of the junction left unmatched. Germline-derived CDR1 and CDR2 are ENHRY and SYGVKD. There are 19 residues in the CDR3.

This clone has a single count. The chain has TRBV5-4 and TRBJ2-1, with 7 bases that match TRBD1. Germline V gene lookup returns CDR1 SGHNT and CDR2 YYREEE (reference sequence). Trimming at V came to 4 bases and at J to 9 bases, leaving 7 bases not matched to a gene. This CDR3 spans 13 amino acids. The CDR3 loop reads CASSHDRDGEQFF. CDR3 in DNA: TGTGCCAGCAGCCATGACAGGGACGGTGAGCAGTTCTTC.

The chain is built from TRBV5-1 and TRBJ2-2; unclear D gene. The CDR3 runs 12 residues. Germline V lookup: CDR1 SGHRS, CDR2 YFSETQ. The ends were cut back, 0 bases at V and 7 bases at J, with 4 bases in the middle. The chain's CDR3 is CASSLAGGELFF. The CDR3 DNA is TGCGCCAGCAGCTTGGCCGGCGGGGAGCTGTTTTTT. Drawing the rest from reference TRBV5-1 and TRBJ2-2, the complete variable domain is KAGVTQTPRYLIKTRGQQVTLSCSPISGHRSVSWYQQTPGQGLQFLFEYFSETQRNKGNFPGRFSGRQFSNSRSEMNVSTLELGDSALYLCASSLAGGELFFGEGSRLTVL.

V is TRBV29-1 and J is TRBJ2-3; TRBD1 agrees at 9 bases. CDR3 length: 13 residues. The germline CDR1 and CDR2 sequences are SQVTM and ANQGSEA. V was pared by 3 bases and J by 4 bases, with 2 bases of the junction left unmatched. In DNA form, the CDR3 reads TGCAGCGTTGAGGACAGGGGCGCAGATACGCAGTATTTT. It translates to CSVEDRGADTQYF.

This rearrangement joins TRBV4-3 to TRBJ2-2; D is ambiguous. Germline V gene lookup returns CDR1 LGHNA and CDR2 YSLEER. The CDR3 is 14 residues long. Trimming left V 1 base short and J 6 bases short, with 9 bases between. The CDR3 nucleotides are TGCGCCAGCAGCCAAGGTTCGAGCTCCGGGGAGCTGTTTTTT. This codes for CASSQGSSSGELFF.

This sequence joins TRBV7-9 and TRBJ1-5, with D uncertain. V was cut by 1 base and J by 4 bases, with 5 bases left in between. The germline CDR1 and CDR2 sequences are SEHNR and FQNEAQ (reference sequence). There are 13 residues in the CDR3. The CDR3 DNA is TGTGCCAGCAGCTTAGATCAGAATCAGCCCCAGCATTTT. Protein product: CASSLDQNQPQHF.

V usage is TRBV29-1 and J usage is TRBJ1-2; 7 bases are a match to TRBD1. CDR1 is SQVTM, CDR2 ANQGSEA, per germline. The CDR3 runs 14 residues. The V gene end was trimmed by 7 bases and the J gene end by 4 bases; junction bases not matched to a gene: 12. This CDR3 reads CSALDRAGIYGYTF. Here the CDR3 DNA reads TGCAGCGCCCTAGACAGGGCCGGGATCTATGGCTACACCTTC.

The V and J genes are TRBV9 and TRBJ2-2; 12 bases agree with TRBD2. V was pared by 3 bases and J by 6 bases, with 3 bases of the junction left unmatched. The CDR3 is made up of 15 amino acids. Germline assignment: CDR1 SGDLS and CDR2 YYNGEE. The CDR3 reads CASSASGGAPGELFF. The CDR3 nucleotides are TGTGCCAGCAGCGCTAGCGGGGGGGCCCCCGGGGAGCTGTTTTTT.

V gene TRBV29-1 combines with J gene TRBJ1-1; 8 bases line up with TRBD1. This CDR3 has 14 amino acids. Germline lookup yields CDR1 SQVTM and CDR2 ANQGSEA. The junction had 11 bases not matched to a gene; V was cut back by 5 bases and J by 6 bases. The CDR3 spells CSVPGQESRPEAFF. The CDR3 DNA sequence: TGCAGCGTTCCGGGACAGGAAAGTAGGCCTGAAGCTTTCTTT.

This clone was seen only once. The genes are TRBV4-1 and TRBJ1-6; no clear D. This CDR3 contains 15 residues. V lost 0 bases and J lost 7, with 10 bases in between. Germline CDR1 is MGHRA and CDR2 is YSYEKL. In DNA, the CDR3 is TGCGCCAGCAGCCAAGAGGGAGGGAGGAATTCACCCCTCCACTTT. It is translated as CASSQEGGRNSPLHF.

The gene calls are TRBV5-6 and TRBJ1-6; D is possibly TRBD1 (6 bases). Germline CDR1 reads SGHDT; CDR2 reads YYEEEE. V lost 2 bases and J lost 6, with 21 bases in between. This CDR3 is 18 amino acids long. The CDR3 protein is CASSFNRGPQGRNSPLHF. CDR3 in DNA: TGTGCCAGCAGCTTCAACCGGGGCCCACAGGGTCGTAATTCACCCCTCCACTTT. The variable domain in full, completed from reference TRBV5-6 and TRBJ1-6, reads DAGVTQSPTHLIKTRGQQVTLRCSPKSGHDTVSWYQQALGQGPQFIFQYYEEEERQRGNFPDRFSGHQFPNYSSELNVNALLLGDSALYLCASSFNRGPQGRNSPLHFGNGTRLTVT.

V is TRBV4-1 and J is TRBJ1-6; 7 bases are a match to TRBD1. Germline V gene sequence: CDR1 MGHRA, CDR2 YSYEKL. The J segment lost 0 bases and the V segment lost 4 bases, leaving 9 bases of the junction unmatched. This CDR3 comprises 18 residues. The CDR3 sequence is CASSRATGEISYNSPLHF. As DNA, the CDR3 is TGCGCCAGCAGCCGAGCCACAGGGGAGATCTCCTATAATTCACCCCTCCACTTT.